These 24 T cell receptor beta chains came from one sample sequenced in a study of TIL therapy for anti-PD-1-resistant metastatic lung cancer. This was the immunoSEQ v3 assay. Assay: immunoSEQ multiplex PCR; the TCRdb copy retains only in-frame clones and omits some. The sample has under 70,000 clones, less than 85% seen once. Indicated time point: pre-treatment sample, taken before nivolumab and TIL therapy. The sequences come from blood, collected at baseline. Source of these receptors: a person between 25 and 80 years old with non-small cell lung cancer.

The chain couples TRBV10-3 to TRBJ2-7; TRBD2 might be the D (5 bases). Germline V gene lookup returns CDR1 ENHRY and CDR2 SYGVKD. V dropped 10 bases and J dropped 0 bases, with 19 bases sitting between them. CDR3 length equals 15 residues. The CDR3 sequence is CATKGSLVGSYEQYF. CDR3 bases: TGTGCCACCAAAGGGAGCCTAGTAGGCTCCTACGAGCAGTACTTC.

V is TRBV6-4 and J is TRBJ1-5, with D possibly matching TRBD1 (5 bases). CDR1 MRHNA and CDR2 SNTAGT come from the germline V gene. CDR3 length: 18 residues. The V end was cut by 6 bases, the J end by 0 bases, with 21 bases between. CDR3 protein: CASRDSLRLRHSNQPQHF. The DNA of the CDR3 is TGTGCCAGCAGAGACAGTCTTAGGCTTCGTCATAGCAATCAGCCCCAGCATTTT.

The chain employs TRBV7-3 and TRBJ2-5; 9 nucleotides align to TRBD2. Trimming removed 6 bases from V and 3 bases from J; junction bases left unmatched: 5. CDR1 and CDR2 from the germline V gene are SGHTA and FQGTGA. The length of the CDR3 is 14 residues. The CDR3 nucleotides read TGTGCCAGCAGGAGGTCTAGCGGGGAAGAGACCCAGTACTTC. Encoded protein: CASRRSSGEETQYF.

The genes are TRBV16 and TRBJ1-1; TRBD1 matches 9 bases. Trimming removed 7 bases from V and 1 base from J; junction bases left unmatched: 4. The CDR3 length is 14 residues. Germline CDR1 KGHSY, CDR2 FQNENV. CDR3 sequence (DNA): TGTGCCAGCACCACAGGGGGCTGGAACACTGAAGCTTTCTTT. This encodes CASTTGGWNTEAFF. The complete variable domain, with remaining parts taken from reference TRBV16 and TRBJ1-1, reads GEEVAQTPKHLVRGEGQKAKLYCAPIKGHSYVFWYQQVLKNEFKFLISFQNENVFDETGMPKERFSAKCLPNSPCSLEIQATKLEDSAVYFCASTTGGWNTEAFFGQGTRLTVV.

The table lists this clone with a few counts. J is TRBJ1-2 and V is TRBV19, with a tentative D call TRBD1 (5 bases). The CDR3 totals 12 residues. Germline CDR1 reads LNHDA; CDR2 reads SQIVND (reference sequence). Trimming pared 7 bases from V and 14 bases from J, leaving 20 bases between. The CDR3 nucleotides are TGTGCCAGTACCGGGACTTCAGGAAGTATGACCTTC. It yields the protein CASTGTSGSMTF.

J is TRBJ2-6 and V is TRBV5-1; tentatively, D is TRBD1 (5 bases). The germline V gene has CDR1 SGHRS and CDR2 YFSETQ. The CDR3 runs to 18 residues. The ends were cut back, 1 base at V and 0 bases at J, with 14 bases in the middle. DNA of the CDR3: TGCGCCAGCAGCTTGTGGGGAACTCAGGGCTCTGGGGCCAACGTCCTGACTTTC. Its translation is CASSLWGTQGSGANVLTF.

This chain connects TRBV28 to TRBJ1-2; D remains unclear. Per the germline V gene, CDR1 is MDHEN and CDR2 is SYDVKM. This CDR3 region has 14 residues. Trimming removed 3 bases at V and 3 bases at J, with 11 bases between. CDR3: CASSFGSTDYGYTF. In nucleotides, the CDR3 is TGTGCCAGCAGTTTTGGATCCACGGACTATGGCTACACCTTC.

This clone was picked up one time. The chain is built from TRBV4-3 and TRBJ2-1, with D possibly being TRBD2 (6 bases). This CDR3 spans 16 amino acids. The ends were cut back, 0 bases at V and 9 bases at J, with 18 bases in the middle. The germline CDR1 and CDR2 sequences are LGHNA and YSLEER. CDR3 sequence: CASSQEWRDLAGEQFF. The CDR3 region has the DNA TGCGCCAGCAGCCAAGAATGGAGGGACCTGGCTGGTGAGCAGTTCTTC.

This clone was seen only once. The V gene is TRBV11-3, the J gene TRBJ2-3, with 9 positions matching TRBD2. The CDR3 is 15 residues long. The V segment lost 4 bases and the J segment 4 bases; nucleotides outside the gene matches: 6. Germline V gene lookup returns CDR1 SGHNT and CDR2 YENEEA. The CDR3 region is CASSSLAGWADTQYF. CDR3 nucleotides: TGTGCCAGCAGCTCGCTAGCGGGGTGGGCAGATACGCAGTATTTT.

In its sample, this clone was seen once. The V and J genes are TRBV7-9 and TRBJ2-5, with D unclear. V was shortened by 3 bases and J by 7 bases, with 6 bases between the two germline ends. This CDR3 has 11 amino acids. Germline CDR1 and CDR2: SEHNR and FQNEAQ (reference sequence). The CDR3 DNA is TGTGCCAGCAGCTTCACCCCGACCCAGTACTTC. The encoded protein is CASSFTPTQYF.

The chain couples TRBV28 to TRBJ1-1; D gene uncertain. V shed 6 bases and J shed 5 bases, with 7 bases lying between them. Germline V gene data show CDR1 as MDHEN and CDR2 as SYDVKM. This CDR3 is built from 11 residues. The CDR3 sequence: CASSPRTEAFF. CDR3 nucleotide sequence: TGTGCCAGCAGCCCCCGTACTGAAGCTTTCTTT.

This chain connects TRBV15 to TRBJ1-4, with TRBD1 as a possible D gene (6 bases). CDR1 LNHNV and CDR2 YYDKDF come from the germline V gene (reference sequence). Trimming removed 0 bases at V and 5 bases at J, with 10 bases between. The CDR3 spans 15 residues. The CDR3: CATSRDPGENEKLFF. DNA for the CDR3: TGTGCCACCAGCAGAGATCCAGGGGAGAATGAAAAACTGTTTTTT.

This clone is medium-sized in the sample. The chain employs TRBV28 and TRBJ1-1; D unclear. The germline CDR1 and CDR2 sequences are MDHEN and SYDVKM. The CDR3 covers 14 residues. V lost 6 bases, J lost 10 bases, and 21 bases lay in between. As DNA, the CDR3 is TGTGCCAGCAGGGCTACTGGTGGGCTTTGGGGAGCTTTCTTT. Protein sequence: CASRATGGLWGAFF.

The chain employs TRBV27 and TRBJ1-3; maybe TRBD1 (5 bases). Per the germline V gene, CDR1 is MNHEY and CDR2 is SMNVEV (reference sequence). This CDR3 is 14 amino acids long. The V and J ends lost 6 bases and 2 bases respectively, with 11 bases between them. CDR3 sequence (DNA): TGTGCCAGCAGGCGGGGACCGGCTGGAAACACCATATATTTT. This gives the protein CASRRGPAGNTIYF.

The chain combines TRBV29-1 with TRBJ2-3, with D possibly being TRBD1 (7 bases). The CDR3 has 16 amino acids. Germline CDR1 and CDR2: SQVTM and ANQGSEA. Trimming cost V 6 bases and J 11 bases, with 30 bases left between them. CDR3 coding DNA: TGCAGCGTAGGTGATCGGTTGGGGACAGCTTGGAGGGAGCAGTATTTT. Its translation: CSVGDRLGTAWREQYF.

The chain links TRBV6-1 to TRBJ2-2, with a tentative D call TRBD1 (6 bases). This CDR3 is 13 amino acids long. Germline V gene lookup returns CDR1 MNHNS and CDR2 SASEGT. Between the trimmed V and J ends, which lost 9 bases and 5 bases, there was a span of 13 bases. The DNA of the CDR3 is TGTGCCAGTAGCCAGGGGTGGACCGGGGAGCTGTTTTTT. It translates to CASSQGWTGELFF.

This clone was observed a single time. The CDR3 sequence is CASRPHHTGELFF. For the CDR3, the DNA is TGTGCCAGCAGACCACACCACACCGGGGAGCTGTTTTTT. This rearrangement joins TRBV5-8 to TRBJ2-2; D ambiguous. The V and J ends lost 5 bases and 3 bases respectively, with 8 bases between them. Germline values: CDR1 SGHTS, CDR2 YDEGEE. There are 13 residues in the CDR3. The full variable domain, in which reference TRBV5-8 and TRBJ2-2 provide the parts outside the CDR3, is EAGVTQSPTHLIKTRGQQATLRCSPISGHTSVYWYQQALGLGLQFLLWYDEGEERNRGNFPPRFSGRQFPNYSSELNVNALELEDSALYLCASRPHHTGELFFGEGSRLTVL.

This clone showed up just a few times. This chain uses TRBV7-8 with TRBJ1-6; D might be TRBD1 (6 bases). The germline V and J ends were trimmed by 6 bases and 5 bases, with 20 bases remaining between them. Germline assignment: CDR1 SGHVS and CDR2 FQNEAQ. This CDR3 is 17 amino acids long. The CDR3 nucleotides are TGTGCCAGCAGATTCCAGGGGTCAAACATTCATAATTCACCCCTCCACTTT. Translating it yields CASRFQGSNIHNSPLHF. The variable domain in full, completed from reference TRBV7-8 and TRBJ1-6, reads GAGVSQSPRYKVAKRGQDVALRCDPISGHVSLFWYQQALGQGPEFLTYFQNEAQLDKSGLPSDRFFAERPEGSVSTLKIQRTQQEDSAVYLCASRFQGSNIHNSPLHFGNGTRLTVT.

V is TRBV5-4 and J is TRBJ2-5, with 16 bases that match TRBD2. The germline CDR1 and CDR2 sequences are SGHNT and YYREEE (reference sequence). The CDR3 covers 17 residues. The trim removed 3 bases at V and 4 bases at J, leaving 6 bases unmatched. CDR3 in amino acids: CASSSGGTSGRGETQYF. Here the CDR3 DNA reads TGTGCCAGCAGCTCTGGAGGGACTAGCGGGAGGGGAGAGACCCAGTACTTC.

The chain has TRBV9 and TRBJ2-1, with 9 bases matching TRBD2. This CDR3 is built from 16 residues. CDR1 and CDR2 from the germline V gene are SGDLS and YYNGEE. The V segment lost 4 bases and the J segment 9 bases; nucleotides outside the gene matches: 14. The CDR3 spells CASSLQFLAGVAEQFF. CDR3 in DNA: TGTGCCAGCAGCTTACAGTTCTTAGCGGGAGTTGCTGAGCAGTTCTTC.

This clone was counted only a few times. This sequence joins TRBV5-5 and TRBJ2-2, with D unresolved. Trimming cost V 4 bases and J 0 bases, with 7 bases left between them. Germline CDR1 reads SGHKS; CDR2 reads YYEKEE (reference sequence). CDR3 length: 14 amino acids. The CDR3 nucleotides read TGTGCCAGCAGCCGGGCGGCGAACACCGGGGAGCTGTTTTTT. It yields the protein CASSRAANTGELFF.

The CDR3 DNA reads as TGCAGCGTTGACGAGATCGGGACAGTATACATGAACACTGAAGCTTTCTTT. This translates into CSVDEIGTVYMNTEAFF. This chain joins TRBV29-1 and TRBJ1-1, with 7 bases identical to TRBD1. There are 17 residues in the CDR3. Germline V gives CDR1 SQVTM, CDR2 ANQGSEA. Trimming at V came to 3 bases and at J to 0 bases, leaving 13 bases not matched to a gene. Full variable domain (missing parts from reference TRBV29-1 and TRBJ1-1): SAVISQKPSRDICQRGTSLTIQCQVDSQVTMMFWYRQQPGQSLTLIATANQGSEATYESGFVIDKFPISRPNLTFSTLTVSNMSPEDSSIYLCSVDEIGTVYMNTEAFFGQGTRLTVV.

This clone has just a few counts. J is TRBJ2-1 and V is TRBV28, with 10 bases matching TRBD2. V was clipped by 5 bases and J by 3 bases; unmatched bases: 4. Germline lookup yields CDR1 MDHEN and CDR2 SYDVKM. The CDR3 has 15 amino acids. The CDR3 region has the DNA TGTGCCAGCAGTGCTAGCGGGAGTCGCTACAATGAGCAGTTCTTC. Protein product: CASSASGSRYNEQFF.

V and J are TRBV30 and TRBJ2-3; 12 bases map to TRBD2. Looked up from germline, CDR1 is GTSNPN and CDR2 is SVGIG (reference sequence). This CDR3 is 14 amino acids long. V gave up 5 bases and J gave up 0 bases; unmatched junction bases: 0. DNA for the CDR3: TGTGCCTGGGGACTAGCGGGGAGCACAGATACGCAGTATTTT. Protein sequence: CAWGLAGSTDTQYF. Together with reference TRBV30 and TRBJ2-3, the CDR3 gives the full variable domain: SQTIHQWPATLVQPVGSPLSLECTVEGTSNPNLYWYRQAAGRGLQLLFYSVGIGQISSEVPQNLSASRPQDRQFILSSKKLLLSDSGFYLCAWGLAGSTDTQYFGPGTRLTVL.